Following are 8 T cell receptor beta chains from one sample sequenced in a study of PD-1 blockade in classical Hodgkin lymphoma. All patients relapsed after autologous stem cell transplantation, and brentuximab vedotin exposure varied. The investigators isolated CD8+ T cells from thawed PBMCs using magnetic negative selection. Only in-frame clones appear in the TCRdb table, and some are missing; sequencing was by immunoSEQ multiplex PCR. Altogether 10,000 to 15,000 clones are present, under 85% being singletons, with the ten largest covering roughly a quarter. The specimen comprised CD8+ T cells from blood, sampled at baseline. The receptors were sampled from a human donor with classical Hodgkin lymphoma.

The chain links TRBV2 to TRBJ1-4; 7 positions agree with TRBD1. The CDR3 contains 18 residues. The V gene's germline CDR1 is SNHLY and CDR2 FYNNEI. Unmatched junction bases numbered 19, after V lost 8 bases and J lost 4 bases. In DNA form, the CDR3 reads TGTGCCAGCTTGGGGTCCTCCGACAGGGTGGAGGATAATGAAAAACTGTTTTTT. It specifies CASLGSSDRVEDNEKLFF.

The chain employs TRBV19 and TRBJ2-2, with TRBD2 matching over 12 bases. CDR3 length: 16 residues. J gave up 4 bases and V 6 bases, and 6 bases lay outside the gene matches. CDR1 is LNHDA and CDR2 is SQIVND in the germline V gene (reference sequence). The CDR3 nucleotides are TGTGCCAGTAGCTCACCGACTAGCGGGGGCACCGGGGAGCTGTTTTTT. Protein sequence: CASSSPTSGGTGELFF.

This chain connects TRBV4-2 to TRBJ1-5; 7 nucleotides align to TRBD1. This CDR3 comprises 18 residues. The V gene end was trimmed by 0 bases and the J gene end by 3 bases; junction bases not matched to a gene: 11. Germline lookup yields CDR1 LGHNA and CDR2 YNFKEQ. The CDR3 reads CASSQDVVRGPFNQPQHF. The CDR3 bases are TGTGCCAGCAGCCAAGATGTCGTAAGGGGGCCGTTCAATCAGCCCCAGCATTTT.

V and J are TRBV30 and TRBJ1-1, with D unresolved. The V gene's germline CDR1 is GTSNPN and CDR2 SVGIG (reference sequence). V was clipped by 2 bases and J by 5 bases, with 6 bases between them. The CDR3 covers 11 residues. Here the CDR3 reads CAWSSQTEAFF. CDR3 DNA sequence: TGTGCCTGGAGTAGTCAGACTGAAGCTTTCTTT.

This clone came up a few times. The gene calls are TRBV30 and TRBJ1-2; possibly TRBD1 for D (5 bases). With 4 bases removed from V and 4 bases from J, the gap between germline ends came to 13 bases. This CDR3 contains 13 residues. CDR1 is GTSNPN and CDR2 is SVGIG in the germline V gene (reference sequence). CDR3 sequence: CAWTGGFSYGYTF. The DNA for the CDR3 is TGTGCCTGGACTGGGGGGTTTAGCTATGGCTACACCTTC.

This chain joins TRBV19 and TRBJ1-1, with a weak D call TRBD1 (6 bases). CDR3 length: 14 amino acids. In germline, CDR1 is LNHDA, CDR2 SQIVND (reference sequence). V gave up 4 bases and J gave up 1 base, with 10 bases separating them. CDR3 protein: CASSTTGKNTEAFF. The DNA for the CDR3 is TGTGCCAGTAGTACCACAGGGAAGAACACTGAAGCTTTCTTT.

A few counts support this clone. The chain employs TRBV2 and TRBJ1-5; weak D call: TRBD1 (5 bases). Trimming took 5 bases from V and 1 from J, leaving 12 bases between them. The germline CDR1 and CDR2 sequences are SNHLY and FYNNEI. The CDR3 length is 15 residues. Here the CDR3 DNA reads TGTGCCAGCAGTCCGGGGCAGGGAAGCAATCAGCCCCAGCATTTT. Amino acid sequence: CASSPGQGSNQPQHF. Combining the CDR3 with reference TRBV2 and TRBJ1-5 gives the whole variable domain EPEVTQTPSHQVTQMGQEVILRCVPISNHLYFYWYRQILGQKVEFLVSFYNNEISEKSEIFDDQFSVERPDGSNFTLKIRSTKLEDSAMYFCASSPGQGSNQPQHFGDGTRLSIL.

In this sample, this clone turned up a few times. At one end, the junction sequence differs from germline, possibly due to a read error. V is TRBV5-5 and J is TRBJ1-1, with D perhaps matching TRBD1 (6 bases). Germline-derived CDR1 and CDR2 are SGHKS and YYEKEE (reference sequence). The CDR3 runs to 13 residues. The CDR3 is CASRLQGYTEAFF. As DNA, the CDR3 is TGTGCCAGCCGCTTACAGGGTTACACTGAAGCTTTCTTT. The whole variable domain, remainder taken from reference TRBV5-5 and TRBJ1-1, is DAGVTQSPTHLIKTRGQQVTLRCSPISGHKSVSWYQQVLGQGPQFIFQYYEKEERGRGNFPDRFSARQFPNYSSELNVNALLLGDSALYLCASRLQGYTEAFFGQGTRLTVV.